This T cell receptor beta chain was sequenced for a study of pediatric ulcerative colitis. The study, taken as a whole, reports: A couple of patients' blood samples yielded substantially fewer templates. Acute severe colitis showed lower rectal diversity from clonal expansions. Blood-derived T cells may be present in rectal pinch biopsies. Blood-rectal clonal overlap within each person was significantly higher in ulcerative colitis patients than controls.

One to two pinch biopsies were taken from the rectum during colonoscopy. The germline V gene encodes CDR1 SGDLS and CDR2 YYNGEE. Trimming took 5 bases from V and 0 from J; bases not matched to a gene: 5. The CDR3 is made up of 15 amino acids. As for this clone: Its antigen is still unknown.

Sequencing used immunoSEQ multiplex PCR; TCRdb keeps in-frame clones, though not all of them. The data hold some 35,000 clones, with roughly 81% observed a single time. The receptor comes from a boy under 18 with mild ulcerative colitis. Sequencing used gut tissue. This rearrangement joins TRBV9 to TRBJ1-3, with TRBD1 identical over 7 bases. In DNA form, the CDR3 reads TGTGCCAGCAGTGAGGGACAGTCCTCTGGAAACACCATATATTTT. Its protein product is CASSEGQSSGNTIYF.